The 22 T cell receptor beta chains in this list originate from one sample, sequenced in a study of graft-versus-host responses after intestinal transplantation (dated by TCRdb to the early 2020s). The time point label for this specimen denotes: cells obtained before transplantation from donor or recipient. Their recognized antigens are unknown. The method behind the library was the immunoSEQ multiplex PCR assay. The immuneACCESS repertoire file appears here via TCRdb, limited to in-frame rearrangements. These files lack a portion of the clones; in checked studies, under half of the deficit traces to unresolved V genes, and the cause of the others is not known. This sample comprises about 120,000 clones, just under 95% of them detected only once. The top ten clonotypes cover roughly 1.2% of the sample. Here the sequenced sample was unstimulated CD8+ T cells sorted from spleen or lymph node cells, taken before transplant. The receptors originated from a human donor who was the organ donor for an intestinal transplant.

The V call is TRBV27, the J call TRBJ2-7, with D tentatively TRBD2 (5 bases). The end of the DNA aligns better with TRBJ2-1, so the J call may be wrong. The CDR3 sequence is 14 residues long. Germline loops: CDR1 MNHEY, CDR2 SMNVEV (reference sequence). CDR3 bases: TGTGCCAGCAGCTTGCGCGGGCTCTACAATGAGCAGTTCTTC. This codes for CASSLRGLYNEQFF.

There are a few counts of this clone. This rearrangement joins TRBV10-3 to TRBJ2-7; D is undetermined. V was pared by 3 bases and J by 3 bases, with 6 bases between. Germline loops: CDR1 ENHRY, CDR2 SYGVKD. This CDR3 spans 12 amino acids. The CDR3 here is CAISDIRYEQYF. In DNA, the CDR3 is TGTGCCATCAGTGATATCCGCTACGAGCAGTACTTC.

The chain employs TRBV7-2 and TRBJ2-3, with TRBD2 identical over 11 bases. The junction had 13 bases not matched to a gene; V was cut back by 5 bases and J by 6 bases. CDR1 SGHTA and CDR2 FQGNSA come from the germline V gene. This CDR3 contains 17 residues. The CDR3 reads CASSPSLLAGVRDTQYF. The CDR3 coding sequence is TGTGCCAGCAGCCCGTCTTTACTAGCGGGAGTCAGGGATACGCAGTATTTT.

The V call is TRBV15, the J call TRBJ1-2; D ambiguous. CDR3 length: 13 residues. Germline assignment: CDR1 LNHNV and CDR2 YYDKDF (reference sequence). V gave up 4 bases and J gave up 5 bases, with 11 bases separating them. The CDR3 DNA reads TGTGCCACCAGCAAGTCGGAGTTATATGGCTACACCTTC. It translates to CATSKSELYGYTF.

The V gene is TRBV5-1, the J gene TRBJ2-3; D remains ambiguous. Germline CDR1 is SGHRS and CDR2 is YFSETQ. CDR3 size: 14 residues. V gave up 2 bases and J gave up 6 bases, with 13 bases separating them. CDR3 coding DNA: TGCGCCAGCAGCTTCTATTACCTGAGGGATACGCAGTATTTT. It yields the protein CASSFYYLRDTQYF.

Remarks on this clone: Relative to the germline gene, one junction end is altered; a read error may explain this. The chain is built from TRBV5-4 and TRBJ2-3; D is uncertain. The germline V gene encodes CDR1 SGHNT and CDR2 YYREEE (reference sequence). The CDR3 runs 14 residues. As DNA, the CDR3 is TGTGCCAGCAGCCATTCCCGGAACACAGACACGCAGTATTTT. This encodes CASSHSRNTDTQYF.

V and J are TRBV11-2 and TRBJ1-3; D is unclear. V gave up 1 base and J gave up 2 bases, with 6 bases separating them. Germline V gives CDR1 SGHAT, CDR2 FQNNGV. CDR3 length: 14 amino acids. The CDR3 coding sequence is TGTGCCAGCAGCTTAGCCGGACCTGGAAACACCATATATTTT. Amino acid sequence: CASSLAGPGNTIYF.

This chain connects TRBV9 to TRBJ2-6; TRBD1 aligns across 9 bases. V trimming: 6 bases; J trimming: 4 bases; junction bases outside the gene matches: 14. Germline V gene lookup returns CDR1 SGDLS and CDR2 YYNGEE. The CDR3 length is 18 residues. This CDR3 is CASNYPITGGAGANVLTF. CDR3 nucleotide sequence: TGTGCCAGCAACTATCCCATCACAGGGGGCGCCGGGGCCAACGTCCTGACTTTC.

This CDR3 reads CASSFTTGAYEQYF. The DNA of the CDR3 is TGTGCCAGCAGCTTTACGACAGGGGCCTACGAGCAGTACTTC. This chain connects TRBV7-2 to TRBJ2-7; TRBD1 matches 8 bases. The CDR3 is made up of 14 amino acids. Germline CDR1 reads SGHTA; CDR2 reads FQGNSA. Germline trimming cut 3 bases from V and 2 bases from J; bases unmatched to any gene: 3.

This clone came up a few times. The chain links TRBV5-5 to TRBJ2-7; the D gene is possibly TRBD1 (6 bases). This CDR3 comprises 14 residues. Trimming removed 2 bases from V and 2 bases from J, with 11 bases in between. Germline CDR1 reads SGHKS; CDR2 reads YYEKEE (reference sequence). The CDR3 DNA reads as TGTGCCAGCAGCTTATCAGGGGAGACCTACGAGCAGTACTTC. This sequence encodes CASSLSGETYEQYF.

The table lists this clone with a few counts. CDR3 amino acids: CASSFGQLNTEAFF. As DNA, the CDR3 is TGCGCCAGCAGCTTCGGACAGCTGAACACTGAAGCTTTCTTT. The chain combines TRBV5-1 with TRBJ1-1; tentative D call: TRBD1 (6 bases). This CDR3 has 14 amino acids. CDR1 and CDR2 from the germline V gene are SGHRS and YFSETQ. With 2 bases removed from V and 0 bases from J, the gap between germline ends came to 8 bases.

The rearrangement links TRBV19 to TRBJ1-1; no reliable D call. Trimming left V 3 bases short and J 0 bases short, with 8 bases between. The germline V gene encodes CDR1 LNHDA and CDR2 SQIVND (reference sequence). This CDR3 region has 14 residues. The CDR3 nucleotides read TGTGCCAGTAGTATTACGGTAATGAACACTGAAGCTTTCTTT. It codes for CASSITVMNTEAFF.

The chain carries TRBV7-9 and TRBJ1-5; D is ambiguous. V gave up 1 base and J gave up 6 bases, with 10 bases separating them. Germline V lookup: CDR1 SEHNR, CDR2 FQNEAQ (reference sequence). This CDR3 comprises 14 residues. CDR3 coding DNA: TGTGCCAGCAGCTTAGATAACGGAGTTCAGCCCCAGCATTTT. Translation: CASSLDNGVQPQHF.

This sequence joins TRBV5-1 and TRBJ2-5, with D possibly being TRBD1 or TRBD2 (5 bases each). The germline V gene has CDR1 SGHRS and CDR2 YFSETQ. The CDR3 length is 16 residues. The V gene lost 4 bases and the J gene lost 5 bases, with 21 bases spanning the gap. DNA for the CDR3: TGCGCCAGCAGCCCCTACAAATCCCAGGGACCCGAGACCCAGTACTTC. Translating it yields CASSPYKSQGPETQYF.

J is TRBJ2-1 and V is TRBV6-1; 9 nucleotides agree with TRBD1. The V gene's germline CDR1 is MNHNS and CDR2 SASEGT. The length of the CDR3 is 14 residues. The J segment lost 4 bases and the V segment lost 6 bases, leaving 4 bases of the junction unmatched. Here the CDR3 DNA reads TGTGCCAGCAGAACGGGGACAGGGTACAATGAGCAGTTCTTC. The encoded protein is CASRTGTGYNEQFF.

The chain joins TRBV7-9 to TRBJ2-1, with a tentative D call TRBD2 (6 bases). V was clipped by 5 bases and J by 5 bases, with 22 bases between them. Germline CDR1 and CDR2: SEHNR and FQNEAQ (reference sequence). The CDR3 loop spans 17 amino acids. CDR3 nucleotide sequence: TGTGCCAGCAGCCCAATAGCCTGGACTATAGACCACAATGAGCAGTTCTTC. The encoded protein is CASSPIAWTIDHNEQFF.

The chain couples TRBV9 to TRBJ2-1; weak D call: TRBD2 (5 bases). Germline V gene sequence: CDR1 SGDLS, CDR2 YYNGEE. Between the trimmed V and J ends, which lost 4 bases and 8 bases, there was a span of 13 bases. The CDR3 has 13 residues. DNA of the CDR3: TGTGCCAGCAGCCCCGACGGGGTCTATGAGCAGTTCTTC. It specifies CASSPDGVYEQFF.

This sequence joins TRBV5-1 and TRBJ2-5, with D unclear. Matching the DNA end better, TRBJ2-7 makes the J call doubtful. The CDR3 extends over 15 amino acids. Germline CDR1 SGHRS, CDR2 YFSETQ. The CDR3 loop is CASSLSYYGSYEQYF. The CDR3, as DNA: TGCGCCAGCAGCTTGAGTTATTACGGATCCTACGAGCAGTACTTC.

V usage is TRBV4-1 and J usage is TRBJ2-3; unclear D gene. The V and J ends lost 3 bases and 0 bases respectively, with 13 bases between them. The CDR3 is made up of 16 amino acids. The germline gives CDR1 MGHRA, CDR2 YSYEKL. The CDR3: CASSHLVGASTDTQYF. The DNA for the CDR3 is TGCGCCAGCAGCCATTTGGTAGGAGCTAGCACAGATACGCAGTATTTT.

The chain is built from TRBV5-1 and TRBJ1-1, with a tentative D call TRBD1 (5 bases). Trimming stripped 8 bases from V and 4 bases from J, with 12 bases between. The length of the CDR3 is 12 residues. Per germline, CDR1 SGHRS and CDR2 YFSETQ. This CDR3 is CASRGSITEAFF. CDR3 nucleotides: TGCGCCAGTAGGGGAAGTATCACTGAAGCTTTCTTT.

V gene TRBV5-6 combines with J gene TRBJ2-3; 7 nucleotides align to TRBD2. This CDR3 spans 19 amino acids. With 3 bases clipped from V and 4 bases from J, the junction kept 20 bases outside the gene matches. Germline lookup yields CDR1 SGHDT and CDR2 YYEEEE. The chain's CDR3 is CASSSDRYRAGAASDTQYF. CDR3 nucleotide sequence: TGTGCCAGCAGCTCAGATAGGTATAGGGCGGGAGCGGCCTCAGATACGCAGTATTTT.

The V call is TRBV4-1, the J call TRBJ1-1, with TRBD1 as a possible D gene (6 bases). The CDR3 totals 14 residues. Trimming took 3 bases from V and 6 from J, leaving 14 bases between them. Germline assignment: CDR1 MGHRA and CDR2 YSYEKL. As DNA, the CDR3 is TGCGCCAGCAGCCATCCCGGGGGGCGGCCTGAAGCTTTCTTT. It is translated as CASSHPGGRPEAFF.